Below, 32 T cell receptor beta chains from the same sample are listed, as sequenced in a study of tumour-infiltrating T cells in Burkitt lymphoma. Here immunoSEQ multiplex PCR was the method, and the copy in TCRdb shows in-frame clones only, minus some. The sample holds about 2,500 clones, 88% seen once. What was sequenced was tumor tissue. The receptors shown here come from a human donor with diffuse large B-cell lymphoma.

V and J are TRBV28 and TRBJ1-2; 8 nucleotides align to TRBD1. The V and J ends lost 5 bases and 8 bases, in that order; junction bases with no gene match: 10. The CDR3 runs 14 residues. CDR1 and CDR2 (germline): MDHEN, SYDVKM. For the CDR3, the DNA is TGTGCCAGCAGTCTCAGGACAGGGTGGGGCGGCTACACCTTC. Its protein is CASSLRTGWGGYTF.

The V gene is TRBV29-1, the J gene TRBJ1-2, with TRBD1 matching over 8 bases. CDR1 is SQVTM, CDR2 ANQGSEA, per germline. The CDR3 is made up of 13 amino acids. With 6 bases clipped from V and 4 bases from J, the junction kept 7 bases outside the gene matches. Written as DNA, the CDR3 is TGCAGCGTCCCGACAGGGGAGGGCTATGGCTACACCTTC. Translation: CSVPTGEGYGYTF.

V is TRBV6-1 and J is TRBJ1-1; the match to TRBD1 covers 10 bases. The CDR3 sequence is 14 residues long. Germline assignment: CDR1 MNHNS and CDR2 SASEGT. J was trimmed by 1 base and V by 5 bases; bases with no gene match: 1. The CDR3 coding sequence is TGTGCCAGCAGTTGGGACAGGGGGAACACTGAAGCTTTCTTT. This sequence encodes CASSWDRGNTEAFF.

This rearrangement joins TRBV28 to TRBJ2-5; TRBD1 might be the D (5 bases). The CDR3 covers 14 residues. CDR1 and CDR2 from the germline V gene are MDHEN and SYDVKM. V was clipped by 3 bases and J by 2 bases, with 10 bases between them. The CDR3 DNA follows: TGTGCCAGCAGTTTGGCAGGGCGGCAAGAGACCCAGTACTTC. Amino acids: CASSLAGRQETQYF.

This chain joins TRBV6-5 and TRBJ2-7, with no clear D. In germline, CDR1 is MNHEY, CDR2 SVGAGI. Deletions cut 2 bases from V and 4 bases from J, with 9 bases between. This CDR3 is 13 amino acids long. The CDR3 bases are TGTGCCAGCAGTTACCGTAACAGATACGAGCAGTACTTC. This sequence encodes CASSYRNRYEQYF.

The chain couples TRBV7-9 to TRBJ2-1; weak D call: TRBD2 (5 bases). In germline, CDR1 is SEHNR, CDR2 FQNEAQ (reference sequence). The CDR3 length is 15 residues. V lost 3 bases and J lost 6, with 15 bases in between. The CDR3 region has the DNA TGTGCCAGCAGCTTCTCGGGGTCTTTGGGCAATGAGCAGTTCTTC. Translated, it gives CASSFSGSLGNEQFF.

This rearrangement joins TRBV6-6 to TRBJ2-1; 12 bases are a match to TRBD2. The CDR3 is made up of 15 amino acids. J lost 10 bases, V lost 6 bases, and 10 bases had no gene match. In germline, CDR1 is MNHNY, CDR2 SVGAGI (reference sequence). CDR3 DNA sequence: TGTGCCAGCAGGGCGACTAGCGGGGGTCTAAGGGAGCAGTTCTTC. This sequence encodes CASRATSGGLREQFF.

The CDR3 nucleotides read TGTGCCAGCAGTTACTCGACGGCAGCGGAGACCCAGTACTTC. It codes for CASSYSTAAETQYF. The chain is built from TRBV6-6 and TRBJ2-5, with D uncertain. Between the trimmed V and J ends, which lost 0 bases and 5 bases, there was a span of 10 bases. The CDR3 consists of 14 residues. Germline lookup yields CDR1 MNHNY and CDR2 SVGAGI (reference sequence).

V gene TRBV21-1 combines with J gene TRBJ2-1; whether TRBD2, the table's D call, matches the DNA was not checked. TRBV21-1 is noted as a pseudogene. The CDR3 extends over 15 amino acids. CDR3 sequence (DNA): TGTGCCAGCAGCGGGGAGGGAGTAGGTGGCAATGAGCAGTTCTTC. Its translation: CASSGEGVGGNEQFF.

V is TRBV10-2 and J is TRBJ1-2; D is unclear. Trimming removed 7 bases at V and 1 base at J, with 19 bases between. Germline CDR1 reads WSHSY; CDR2 reads SAAADI. This CDR3 is built from 16 residues. CDR3 region: CASTPIGEGDNYGYTF. The CDR3 DNA reads as TGCGCCAGCACCCCGATCGGGGAGGGCGATAACTATGGCTACACCTTC.

This clone turned up a few times. The CDR3 DNA sequence: TGTGCCAGCAGTGCAGGGGGCATCAGCAATCAGCCCCAGCATTTT. Translating gives CASSAGGISNQPQHF. The rearrangement uses TRBV6-5 and TRBJ1-5; TRBD1 agrees at 8 bases. This CDR3 spans 15 amino acids. Germline V gives CDR1 MNHEY, CDR2 SVGAGI. V lost 5 bases to trimming and J lost 1 base; unmatched junction nucleotides: 4.

The chain uses TRBV5-4 and TRBJ2-5, with D perhaps matching TRBD2 (5 bases). CDR1 and CDR2 (germline): SGHNT, YYREEE (reference sequence). V lost 1 base, J lost 2 bases, and 9 bases lay in between. This CDR3 has 14 residues. CDR3 nucleotides: TGTGCCAGCAGCTTGTCGGACTTACAAGAGACCCAGTACTTC. This encodes CASSLSDLQETQYF.

V is TRBV9 and J is TRBJ1-3; no clear D gene. The CDR3 spans 15 residues. Germline CDR1 is SGDLS and CDR2 is YYNGEE. Trimming pared 1 base from V and 1 base from J, leaving 9 bases between. This chain's CDR3 is CASSVSGSSGNTIYF. The CDR3 bases are TGTGCCAGCAGCGTAAGCGGTTCTTCTGGAAACACCATATATTTT.

This clone has only a few counts. V usage is TRBV7-9 and J usage is TRBJ1-1, with a tentative D call TRBD1 (5 bases). The germline gives CDR1 SEHNR, CDR2 FQNEAQ (reference sequence). Trimming stripped 5 bases from V and 1 base from J, with 8 bases between. This CDR3 is built from 13 residues. This CDR3 reads CASSLDTNTEAFF. The DNA of the CDR3 is TGTGCCAGCAGCCTGGACACGAACACTGAAGCTTTCTTT.

The chain joins TRBV27 to TRBJ2-3; no definite D call. CDR1 and CDR2 from the germline V gene are MNHEY and SMNVEV (reference sequence). The CDR3 sequence is 15 residues long. The V gene lost 8 bases and the J gene lost 2 bases, with 17 bases spanning the gap. The CDR3 is CASSRSFGPTDTQYF. Written as DNA, the CDR3 is TGTGCCAGCTCTCGCTCCTTCGGGCCCACAGATACGCAGTATTTT.

This clone appeared a single time. The gene calls are TRBV5-6 and TRBJ2-6; 8 positions agree with TRBD1. This CDR3 comprises 18 residues. Germline CDR1 and CDR2: SGHDT and YYEEEE. The trim removed 2 bases at V and 3 bases at J, leaving 10 bases unmatched. The CDR3 reads CASSLPRGRFFGANVLTF. As DNA, the CDR3 is TGTGCCAGCAGCTTACCCAGGGGGCGATTCTTTGGGGCCAACGTCCTGACTTTC.

The V gene is TRBV18, the J gene TRBJ1-5; D remains ambiguous. Germline V CDR1 and CDR2: KGHSH, LQKENI. This CDR3 spans 15 amino acids. The ends were cut back, 4 bases at V and 0 bases at J, with 10 bases in the middle. For the CDR3, the DNA is TGTGCCAGCTCACGTGGCGCGAATAGCAATCAGCCCCAGCATTTT. Its translation: CASSRGANSNQPQHF.

The rearrangement links TRBV5-1 to TRBJ2-3, with D perhaps TRBD2 (5 bases). Trimming cost V 2 bases and J 7 bases, with 11 bases left between them. CDR1 and CDR2 (germline): SGHRS, YFSETQ. This CDR3 comprises 13 residues. CDR3 residues: CASSFEGENTQYF. CDR3 bases: TGCGCCAGCAGCTTCGAGGGAGAGAATACGCAGTATTTT. Full variable domain (outside the CDR3, taken from reference TRBV5-1 and TRBJ2-3): KAGVTQTPRYLIKTRGQQVTLSCSPISGHRSVSWYQQTPGQGLQFLFEYFSETQRNKGNFPGRFSGRQFSNSRSEMNVSTLELGDSALYLCASSFEGENTQYFGPGTRLTVL.

The V gene is TRBV9, the J gene TRBJ1-1; weak D call: TRBD1 (5 bases). Germline V gives CDR1 SGDLS, CDR2 YYNGEE. The CDR3 totals 15 residues. Trimming removed 2 bases from V and 0 bases from J, with 11 bases in between. The CDR3 DNA reads as TGTGCCAGCAGCGTCGGGGACGGTTTGAACACTGAAGCTTTCTTT. Protein: CASSVGDGLNTEAFF.

J is TRBJ2-1 and V is TRBV9; no clear D. The germline V gene encodes CDR1 SGDLS and CDR2 YYNGEE. Trimming took 3 bases from V and 0 from J, leaving 4 bases between them. The CDR3 loop spans 13 amino acids. CDR3 nucleotides: TGTGCCAGCAGCGAGTCCTCCTACAATGAGCAGTTCTTC. It yields the protein CASSESSYNEQFF.

In DNA form, the CDR3 reads TGTGCCAGTGGAAGGTCTGAGCAGTTCTTC. It translates to CASGRSEQFF. The chain uses TRBV19 and TRBJ2-1; D call uncertain. Trimming removed 8 bases at V and 9 bases at J, with 8 bases between. Per the germline V gene, CDR1 is LNHDA and CDR2 is SQIVND (reference sequence). The CDR3 contains 10 residues.

Only one count was recorded for this clone. CDR3 sequence reads: CASSLEGPRNTEAFF. The CDR3 DNA is TGCGCCAGCAGCTTGGAGGGACCAAGGAACACTGAAGCTTTCTTT. The chain joins TRBV5-1 to TRBJ1-1, with D maybe TRBD1 (5 bases). This CDR3 contains 15 residues. The germline gives CDR1 SGHRS, CDR2 YFSETQ. Trimming shortened V by 0 bases and J by 1 base, and 10 bases separated the two germline ends.

The genes are TRBV28 and TRBJ2-1; 9 nucleotides match TRBD2. CDR1 and CDR2 from the germline V gene are MDHEN and SYDVKM. V trimming: 7 bases; J trimming: 9 bases; junction bases outside the gene matches: 10. This CDR3 is built from 14 residues. In DNA form, the CDR3 reads TGTGCCAGCATGGGGACTAGCTTGACAGGTGAGCAGTTCTTC. This sequence encodes CASMGTSLTGEQFF.

This clone has just one count. The gene calls are TRBV27 and TRBJ2-4, with 10 bases aligning to TRBD1. V gave up 5 bases and J gave up 7 bases; unmatched junction bases: 5. The CDR3 runs to 14 residues. The germline gives CDR1 MNHEY, CDR2 SMNVEV (reference sequence). The CDR3 DNA reads TGTGCCAGCAGTACCCCGGGACAGGGGAACATTCAGTACTTC. Amino acids: CASSTPGQGNIQYF.

The rearrangement links TRBV6-1 to TRBJ1-5; D not certain. The ends were cut back, 1 base at V and 4 bases at J, with 5 bases in the middle. Germline loops: CDR1 MNHNS, CDR2 SASEGT. The CDR3 consists of 13 residues. This chain's CDR3 is CASSEGLNQPQHF. CDR3 coding DNA: TGTGCCAGCAGTGAAGGCCTTAATCAGCCCCAGCATTTT.

The rearrangement uses TRBV4-1 and TRBJ2-1; D remains unclear. CDR3 size: 12 residues. Trimming pared 3 bases from V and 10 bases from J, leaving 10 bases between. Germline CDR1 reads MGHRA; CDR2 reads YSYEKL. The CDR3 region is CASSHDREEQFF. CDR3 nucleotide sequence: TGCGCCAGCAGCCACGACCGAGAAGAGCAGTTCTTC.

As regards this clone: Relative to the germline gene, one junction end is altered; a read error may explain this. This rearrangement joins TRBV10-3 to TRBJ2-2; no firm D call. The CDR3 has 15 residues. Germline V gives CDR1 ENHRY, CDR2 SYGVKD. Here the CDR3 reads CATSEDPGATGELFF. For the CDR3, the DNA is TGTGCCACCAGTGAAGATCCTGGTGCTACCGGGGAGCTGTTTTTT.

J is TRBJ2-4 and V is TRBV28, with 14 bases matching TRBD2. Per the germline V gene, CDR1 is MDHEN and CDR2 is SYDVKM. V gave up 5 bases and J gave up 1 base; unmatched junction bases: 7. The CDR3 consists of 18 residues. The CDR3 region is CASSQTSGRAAAKNIQYF. The CDR3, as DNA: TGTGCCAGCAGTCAGACTAGCGGGAGGGCAGCGGCCAAAAACATTCAGTACTTC. The full variable domain, with the rest looked up from reference TRBV28 and TRBJ2-4, is DVKVTQSSRYLVKRTGEKVFLECVQDMDHENMFWYRQDPGLGLRLIYFSYDVKMKEKGDIPEGYSVSREKKERFSLILESASTNQTSMYLCASSQTSGRAAAKNIQYFGAGTRLSVL.

The CDR3 reads CASSPQTYEQYF. The CDR3 DNA reads as TGTGCCAGCAGCCCACAAACCTACGAGCAGTACTTC. This chain uses TRBV7-2 with TRBJ2-7; D unclear. The ends were cut back, 5 bases at V and 2 bases at J, with 7 bases in the middle. Germline loops: CDR1 SGHTA, CDR2 FQGNSA. CDR3 length: 12 amino acids.

The chain is built from TRBV9 and TRBJ2-6, with no clear D. CDR3 size: 16 residues. Germline lookup yields CDR1 SGDLS and CDR2 YYNGEE. With 3 bases removed from V and 0 bases from J, the gap between germline ends came to 10 bases. The CDR3 bases are TGTGCCAGCAGCGCCCGGCAGTCCTCTGGGGCCAACGTCCTGACTTTC. This translates into CASSARQSSGANVLTF.

The chain recombines TRBV4-3 with TRBJ2-6; D is uncertain. From germline, CDR1 is LGHNA and CDR2 YSLEER. The CDR3 contains 17 residues. V was pared by 1 base and J by 0 bases, with 10 bases between. Here the CDR3 DNA reads TGCGCCAGCAGCCAAGGAGGCAGCCACTCTGGGGCCAACGTCCTGACTTTC. Its translation is CASSQGGSHSGANVLTF.

V is TRBV28 and J is TRBJ1-1, with D unclear. Germline V gene data show CDR1 as MDHEN and CDR2 as SYDVKM. This CDR3 contains 11 residues. The ends were cut back, 5 bases at V and 3 bases at J, with 4 bases in the middle. The CDR3 protein is CASSRYTEAFF. The CDR3 DNA is TGTGCCAGCAGTCGATACACTGAAGCTTTCTTT.